This TCR beta chain was profiled in a study of blood T cell repertoires in COVID-19. For the study at large: Nucleic acid was either cDNA or gDNA, and it came from T cells, B-cell-depleted T cells, or PBMCs.

Authors' analysis steps: Reference gene primers were amplified, and this amplification served to estimate nucleated cell counts. Clones were sequenced by immunoSEQ multiplex PCR, and TCRdb holds only the in-frame ones, with some missing. V and J calls and clone size are copied from that table; D and trimming were computed from the DNA. The sample consists of some 60,000 clones, around four fifths of them appearing once. Patients in Seattle were enrolled during active infection, then followed longitudinally. Between the trimmed V and J ends, which lost 3 bases and 1 base, there was a span of 6 bases. Germline assignment: CDR1 ENHRY and CDR2 SYGVKD. CDR3 length: 14 residues.

The source of this sequence is a man aged 25 to 40 with COVID-19, enrolled during active disease. Sequenced material: peripheral blood. The chain carries TRBV10-3 and TRBJ2-2, with D hard to call. In nucleotides, the CDR3 is TGTGCCATCAGTGATATCGTGAACACCGGGGAGCTGTTTTTT. Translated, it gives CAISDIVNTGELFF.